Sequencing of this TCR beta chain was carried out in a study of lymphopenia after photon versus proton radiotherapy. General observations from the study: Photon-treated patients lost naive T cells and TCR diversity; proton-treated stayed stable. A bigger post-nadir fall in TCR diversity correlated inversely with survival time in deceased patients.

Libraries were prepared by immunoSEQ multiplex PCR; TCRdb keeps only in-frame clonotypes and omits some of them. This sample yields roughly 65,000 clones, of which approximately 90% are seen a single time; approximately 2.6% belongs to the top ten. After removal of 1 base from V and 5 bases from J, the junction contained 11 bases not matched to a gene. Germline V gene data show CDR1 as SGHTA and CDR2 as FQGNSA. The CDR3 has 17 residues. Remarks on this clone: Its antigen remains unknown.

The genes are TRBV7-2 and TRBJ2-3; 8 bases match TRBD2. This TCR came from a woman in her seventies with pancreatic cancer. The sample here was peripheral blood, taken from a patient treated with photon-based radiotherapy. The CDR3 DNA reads TGTGCCAGCAGCTTAGGGAGCGGGAGAGGTGTGGTAGATACGCAGTATTTT. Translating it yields CASSLGSGRGVVDTQYF.